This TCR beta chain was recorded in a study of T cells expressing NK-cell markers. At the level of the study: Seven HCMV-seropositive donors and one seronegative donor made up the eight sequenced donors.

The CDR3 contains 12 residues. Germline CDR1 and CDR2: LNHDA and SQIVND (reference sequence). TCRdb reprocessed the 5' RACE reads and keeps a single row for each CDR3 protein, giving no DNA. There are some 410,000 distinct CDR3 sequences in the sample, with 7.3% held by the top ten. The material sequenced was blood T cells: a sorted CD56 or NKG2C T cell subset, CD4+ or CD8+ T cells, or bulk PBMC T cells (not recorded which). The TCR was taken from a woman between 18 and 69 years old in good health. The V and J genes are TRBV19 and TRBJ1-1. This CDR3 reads CASRAGNTEAFF. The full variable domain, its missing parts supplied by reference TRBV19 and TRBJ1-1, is DGGITQSPKYLFRKEGQNVTLSCEQNLNHDAMYWYRQDPGQGLRLIYYSQIVNDFQKGDIAEGYSVSREKKESFPLTVTSAQKNPTAFYLCASRAGNTEAFFGQGTRLTVV.